The source of this TCR beta chain is a study of shared clonotypes between healthy human individuals. Study details: Samples came from two female and a few male donors aged 18 to 49.

Every subset had its genomic DNA shared out evenly among several immunoSEQ plates. Produced via immunoSEQ multiplex PCR; TCRdb's table is partial and in-frame only. Among roughly 500,000 clones listed, roughly 80% were seen once. Points on this clone: Distinct nucleotide sequences in the sample also encode this CDR3.

V gave up 6 bases and J gave up 3 bases; unmatched junction bases: 9. This CDR3 has 15 amino acids. Germline CDR1 and CDR2: LNHDA and SQIVND (reference sequence). The sequenced sample consisted of PBMCs. This rearrangement joins TRBV19 to TRBJ2-7; 9 bases are shared with TRBD2. The sequence was obtained from a woman aged 40 to 55 in good health. Some clones in this sample may be carry-over from other donors' samples. CDR3 DNA sequence: TGTGCCAGTAGCCCCAGACTAGCGGCGGACTACGAGCAGTACTTC. Translation gives CASSPRLAADYEQYF. The entire variable domain, with the rest obtained from reference TRBV19 and TRBJ2-7, is as follows: DGGITQSPKYLFRKEGQNVTLSCEQNLNHDAMYWYRQDPGQGLRLIYYSQIVNDFQKGDIAEGYSVSREKKESFPLTVTSAQKNPTAFYLCASSPRLAADYEQYFGPGTRLTVT.